This record looks at one T cell receptor beta chain sequence and its context. What it binds is not known. This sample is part of a study of beta chain features in type 1 diabetes. General study points: Moderate but significant shortening of TCRB CDR3s was recorded in all four CD4+ subsets from Type 1 diabetes patients.

The entirety of the isolated RNA underwent reverse transcription, so expressed TCRB transcripts were sequenced. Data came from immunoSEQ multiplex PCR; TCRdb stores just in-frame clones and leaves some out. The table includes roughly 610,000 clones, 15% to 17% detected once. Sorting with CD45RO/CCR7/CD25/CD127/CD95/CD27 yielded naive, central memory, regulatory and stem-like memory CD4+ cells. Sorting gave populations that all exceeded 98% purity. The germline V and J ends were trimmed by 3 bases and 2 bases, with 7 bases remaining between them. The CDR3 extends over 14 amino acids. From germline, CDR1 is KGHSH and CDR2 LQKENI.

The rearrangement links TRBV18 to TRBJ1-4; the D is unclear. The sequencing input was naive CD4+ T cells from blood. The sequence derives from a man between 18 and 29 years old in good health. For the CDR3, the DNA is TGTGCCAGCTCACCTAGACACACTAATGAAAAACTGTTTTTT. Translating gives CASSPRHTNEKLFF.